The 25 T cell receptor beta chains below all came from one sample that was sequenced in a study of cytomegalovirus exposure and HLA in healthy donors. The PCR used 60 Vbeta and 13 Jbeta primers. TCRdb's table, derived via immunoSEQ multiplex PCR, lists solely in-frame clones and lacks some. The table shows over 200,000 clones, with roughly 82% occurring only once. The sample taken for sequencing was PBMCs. The receptors were gathered from a woman in her forties in good health and CMV-seropositive.

The V call is TRBV7-2, the J call TRBJ1-5, with D uncertain. CDR1 SGHTA and CDR2 FQGNSA come from the germline V gene. This CDR3 region has 16 residues. V lost 5 bases, J lost 3 bases, and 17 bases lay in between. Here the CDR3 DNA reads TGTGCCAGCAGCCCAAAGGCACAGCAAGTCAATCAGCCCCAGCATTTT. Translation: CASSPKAQQVNQPQHF.

The rearrangement links TRBV4-1 to TRBJ2-7; weak D call: TRBD2 (6 bases). V dropped 3 bases and J dropped 5 bases, with 26 bases sitting between them. The germline gives CDR1 MGHRA, CDR2 YSYEKL. This CDR3 is built from 18 residues. The DNA for the CDR3 is TGCGCCAGCAGCCACCACATGGGTCGCGACGCCGGCGGGGACGAGCAGTACTTC. Its protein product is CASSHHMGRDAGGDEQYF.

The chain joins TRBV7-3 to TRBJ2-1; tentative D call: TRBD2 (5 bases). The germline gives CDR1 SGHTA, CDR2 FQGTGA. Trimming took 3 bases from V and 10 from J, leaving 10 bases between them. The CDR3 has 12 residues. This CDR3 reads CASSLGRVEQFF. DNA of the CDR3: TGTGCCAGCAGCTTGGGGAGAGTGGAGCAGTTCTTC. The whole variable domain, remainder taken from reference TRBV7-3 and TRBJ2-1, is GAGVSQTPSNKVTEKGKYVELRCDPISGHTALYWYRQSLGQGPEFLIYFQGTGAADDSGLPNDRFFAVRPEGSVSTLKIQRTERGDSAVYLCASSLGRVEQFFGPGTRLTVL.

The chain carries TRBV30 and TRBJ1-1; D gene ambiguous. V lost 2 bases and J lost 2, with 12 bases in between. This CDR3 is 14 amino acids long. In germline, CDR1 is GTSNPN, CDR2 SVGIG (reference sequence). This chain's CDR3 is CAWSPSRQNTEAFF. The CDR3 bases are TGTGCCTGGAGTCCCTCCAGACAAAACACTGAAGCTTTCTTT. Based on the CDR3 plus reference TRBV30 and TRBJ1-1, the full variable domain is SQTIHQWPATLVQPVGSPLSLECTVEGTSNPNLYWYRQAAGRGLQLLFYSVGIGQISSEVPQNLSASRPQDRQFILSSKKLLLSDSGFYLCAWSPSRQNTEAFFGQGTRLTVV.

The genes are TRBV7-2 and TRBJ2-7, with D possibly TRBD1 on 5 matching bases. The germline V gene has CDR1 SGHTA and CDR2 FQGNSA. CDR3 length: 14 amino acids. The V and J ends lost 5 bases and 2 bases respectively, with 13 bases between them. The CDR3 is CASSPRQNPYEQYF. As DNA, the CDR3 is TGTGCCAGCAGCCCACGACAGAATCCCTACGAGCAGTACTTC.

This clone was recorded at least ten times. The chain links TRBV7-9 to TRBJ1-1; 10 positions match TRBD1. The CDR3 covers 17 residues. CDR1 and CDR2 from the germline V gene are SEHNR and FQNEAQ (reference sequence). J lost 4 bases, V lost 1 base, and 9 bases had no gene match. The CDR3 spells CASSLVGTGVVGTEAFF. CDR3 nucleotides: TGTGCCAGCAGCTTAGTAGGGACAGGGGTTGTGGGCACTGAAGCTTTCTTT.

This rearrangement joins TRBV7-3 to TRBJ2-2; 12 bases match TRBD2. The J segment lost 7 bases and the V segment lost 1 base, leaving 7 bases of the junction unmatched. The germline gives CDR1 SGHTA, CDR2 FQGTGA. The CDR3 runs 17 residues. For the CDR3, the DNA is TGTGCCAGCAGCTTAATGGCTAGCGGGGGGGCCGGCGGGGAGCTGTTTTTT. It codes for CASSLMASGGAGGELFF.

This chain connects TRBV19 to TRBJ2-1; 13 nucleotides line up with TRBD2. Germline V gene sequence: CDR1 LNHDA, CDR2 SQIVND (reference sequence). The J segment lost 8 bases and the V segment lost 0 bases, leaving 7 bases of the junction unmatched. The CDR3 contains 17 residues. Here the CDR3 reads CASSIEFGTSGTDEQFF. CDR3 DNA: TGTGCCAGTAGTATAGAATTCGGGACTAGCGGGACCGATGAGCAGTTCTTC.

This rearrangement joins TRBV6-1 to TRBJ2-7; TRBD1 matches 8 bases. Looked up from germline, CDR1 is MNHNS and CDR2 is SASEGT. Unmatched junction bases numbered 3, after V lost 3 bases and J lost 2 bases. This CDR3 spans 14 amino acids. CDR3 residues: CASSEAGGPYEQYF. CDR3 nucleotide sequence: TGTGCCAGCAGTGAGGCAGGGGGCCCCTACGAGCAGTACTTC.

V usage is TRBV5-1 and J usage is TRBJ1-4, with TRBD1 matching over 8 bases. This CDR3 spans 15 amino acids. The junction had 4 bases not matched to a gene; V was cut back by 2 bases and J by 4 bases. Germline CDR1 SGHRS, CDR2 YFSETQ. The CDR3 protein is CASSFSGQGNEKLFF. The DNA of the CDR3 is TGCGCCAGCAGCTTCTCAGGACAGGGTAATGAAAAACTGTTTTTT.

This clone appeared once. The chain uses TRBV19 and TRBJ2-3; 16 nucleotides align to TRBD2. Germline trimming cut 6 bases from V and 2 bases from J; bases unmatched to any gene: 11. CDR1 is LNHDA, CDR2 SQIVND, per germline (reference sequence). This CDR3 region has 19 residues. In DNA, the CDR3 is TGTGCCAGTAGACGGGCCGGGACTAGCGGGAGGGCCTCCACAGATACGCAGTATTTT. Translation: CASRRAGTSGRASTDTQYF.

This chain joins TRBV11-3 and TRBJ1-5; no reliable D call. Germline loops: CDR1 SGHNT, CDR2 YENEEA. V was clipped by 3 bases and J by 6 bases, with 6 bases between them. This CDR3 comprises 12 residues. CDR3 amino acids: CASSFRGQPQHF. The CDR3 DNA sequence: TGTGCCAGCAGCTTCCGGGGTCAGCCCCAGCATTTT.

This sequence joins TRBV7-7 and TRBJ2-5; the D gene is possibly TRBD1 (5 bases). V dropped 4 bases and J dropped 3 bases, with 9 bases sitting between them. Germline V gene lookup returns CDR1 SSHAT and CDR2 FNYEAQ (reference sequence). The CDR3 sequence is 13 residues long. CDR3 in amino acids: CASSSQGKETQYF. CDR3 DNA: TGTGCCAGCAGCTCCCAGGGAAAAGAGACCCAGTACTTC.

CDR3 nucleotides: TGTGCCAGCAGCCCCACTAGCGACTCCTACAATGAGCAGTTCTTC. It encodes CASSPTSDSYNEQFF. The gene calls are TRBV27 and TRBJ2-1, with 7 nucleotides matching TRBD2. This CDR3 region has 15 residues. Germline CDR1 MNHEY, CDR2 SMNVEV (reference sequence). With V trimmed by 6 bases and J by 0 bases, 5 bases remained unmatched.

For the CDR3, the DNA is TGTGCCAGTAGTCGGTCCGCAGGGTGGACCGGGGATACGCAGTATTTT. This gives the protein CASSRSAGWTGDTQYF. The chain combines TRBV19 with TRBJ2-3, with TRBD1 as a possible D gene (5 bases). The CDR3 extends over 16 amino acids. The V end lost 5 bases, the J end lost 6 bases, and 21 bases lay between the germline ends. Germline assignment: CDR1 LNHDA and CDR2 SQIVND (reference sequence).

The J gene is TRBJ2-5, the V gene TRBV6-1; 7 bases line up with TRBD1. The J call may be incorrect, as the DNA end agrees better with TRBJ2-7. The CDR3 loop spans 15 amino acids. The germline gives CDR1 MNHNS, CDR2 SASEGT. This CDR3 reads CASIHSGTVSYEQYF. The CDR3 DNA sequence: TGTGCCAGCATCCATTCCGGGACAGTATCCTACGAGCAGTACTTC.

This clone showed up just once. The J gene is TRBJ1-2, the V gene TRBV5-6; no clear D. The V gene lost 0 bases and the J gene lost 4 bases, with 10 bases spanning the gap. The CDR3 runs 14 residues. The V gene's germline CDR1 is SGHDT and CDR2 YYEEEE. DNA of the CDR3: TGTGCCAGCAGCTTGGGGCTTCCCAGCTATGGCTACACCTTC. Its translation: CASSLGLPSYGYTF. Together with reference TRBV5-6 and TRBJ1-2, the CDR3 gives the full variable domain: DAGVTQSPTHLIKTRGQQVTLRCSPKSGHDTVSWYQQALGQGPQFIFQYYEEEERQRGNFPDRFSGHQFPNYSSELNVNALLLGDSALYLCASSLGLPSYGYTFGSGTRLTVV.

The chain combines TRBV18 with TRBJ2-1; D is uncertain. V dropped 0 bases and J dropped 6 bases, with 9 bases sitting between them. From germline, CDR1 is KGHSH and CDR2 LQKENI. The CDR3 is 14 residues long. CDR3 nucleotides: TGTGCCAGCTCACCACCGATTCCGGTCAATGAGCAGTTCTTC. It yields the protein CASSPPIPVNEQFF.

This clone was seen a few times. The V call is TRBV4-1, the J call TRBJ1-1; D not certain. From germline, CDR1 is MGHRA and CDR2 YSYEKL. This CDR3 spans 16 amino acids. Trimming pared 4 bases from V and 0 bases from J, leaving 15 bases between. The CDR3 nucleotides are TGCGCCAGCAGCCCCCAAGGCGGCCTTTTGAACACTGAAGCTTTCTTT. Protein sequence: CASSPQGGLLNTEAFF.

This clone was picked up one time. The V and J genes are TRBV30 and TRBJ1-5, with TRBD1 as a possible D gene (6 bases). Per germline, CDR1 GTSNPN and CDR2 SVGIG (reference sequence). Trimming took 0 bases from V and 3 from J, leaving 12 bases between them. The CDR3 runs 15 residues. DNA of the CDR3: TGTGCCTGGAGTGTACAGGGACGACTCAATCAGCCCCAGCATTTT. Protein product: CAWSVQGRLNQPQHF.

The CDR3 reads CASSTDPGWVNTEAFF. In DNA form, the CDR3 reads TGTGCCAGCAGCACCGACCCGGGATGGGTTAACACTGAAGCTTTCTTT. The chain uses TRBV7-9 and TRBJ1-1; D is uncertain. Trimming left V 5 bases short and J 2 bases short, with 18 bases between. Germline CDR1 and CDR2: SEHNR and FQNEAQ (reference sequence). The CDR3 is 16 amino acids.

As regards this clone: This same CDR3 is encoded by further DNA sequences in the sample. CDR3 loop: CASSIGQGGNTIYF. CDR3 sequence (DNA): TGTGCCAGTAGTATTGGACAGGGCGGAAACACCATATATTTT. V and J are TRBV19 and TRBJ1-3; 8 bases agree with TRBD1. This CDR3 comprises 14 residues. V was clipped by 3 bases and J by 4 bases; unmatched bases: 2. CDR1 and CDR2 (germline): LNHDA, SQIVND (reference sequence).

This clone was detected only a few times. This chain joins TRBV10-3 and TRBJ2-3; 11 positions agree with TRBD2. The V and J ends lost 4 bases and 6 bases, in that order; junction bases with no gene match: 9. From germline, CDR1 is ENHRY and CDR2 SYGVKD. The CDR3 consists of 16 residues. Here the CDR3 DNA reads TGTGCCATCAGTGCCCGCCTAGCGGGGGGAAAGGATACGCAGTATTTT. As protein: CAISARLAGGKDTQYF.

The CDR3 protein is CASSMGRSYGYTF. The CDR3 DNA follows: TGTGCCAGTAGTATGGGGCGGTCTTATGGCTACACCTTC. V gene TRBV19 combines with J gene TRBJ1-2; TRBD1 is a possible D gene (5 bases). The CDR3 totals 13 residues. The germline V gene has CDR1 LNHDA and CDR2 SQIVND (reference sequence). The germline V and J ends were trimmed by 3 bases and 5 bases, with 10 bases remaining between them.

The chain employs TRBV6-5 and TRBJ1-4; tentative D call: TRBD1 (5 bases). Germline assignment: CDR1 MNHEY and CDR2 SVGAGI. V was trimmed by 4 bases and J by 0 bases, leaving 12 bases between them. The CDR3 totals 16 residues. DNA of the CDR3: TGTGCCAGCAGTTGGGCAGGGACTGCAACTAATGAAAAACTGTTTTTT. Protein product: CASSWAGTATNEKLFF.